Following are 27 T cell receptor beta chains from one sample sequenced in a study of regulatory T cells in long-lasting Graves disease. Time point described: newly diagnosed GD, antithyroid drugs for less than 3 months. Making the TCR library involved RNA that had been extracted from PBMCs. Through Arm-PCR of CDR3 regions and iRepertoire HTBI primers, TCR beta libraries were built. TCRdb analysed the multiplex PCR reads with MiXCR anew, one entry per CDR3 protein. Seen here are 550,000 or so distinct CDR3 sequences, 12% observed once, and the top ten hold over 7%. The same sample was also studied in work on T cells in Graves' hyperthyroidism and ophthalmopathy.

Sequencing used peripheral blood mononuclear cells (PBMCs), obtained at new diagnosis, from a patient treated with antithyroid drugs. These receptors all stem from a woman aged 30 to 39 with Graves disease.

The rearrangement uses TRBV20-1 and TRBJ1-5, with 8 bases identical to TRBD1. The CDR3 covers 17 residues. Germline V gene lookup returns CDR1 DFQATT and CDR2 SNEGSKA (reference sequence). Germline trimming cut 1 base from V and 0 bases from J; bases unmatched to any gene: 8. The CDR3 DNA reads as TGCAGTGCTAGAGGGACAGGGAGAGGACATAGCAATCAGCCCCAGCATTTT. Translating gives CSARGTGRGHSNQPQHF.

The table lists this clonotype with many counts. This rearrangement joins TRBV20-1 to TRBJ1-2; D is perhaps TRBD1 (6 bases). The V gene's germline CDR1 is DFQATT and CDR2 SNEGSKA (reference sequence). V dropped 3 bases and J dropped 0 bases, with 11 bases sitting between them. The CDR3 is 14 residues long. CDR3 in amino acids: CSASGTTANYGYTF. The CDR3 nucleotides are TGCAGTGCTAGCGGGACAACAGCTAACTATGGCTACACCTTC.

This clonotype was recorded many times. The rearrangement uses TRBV24-1 and TRBJ1-1; a weak D match, TRBD1 (5 bases). There are 14 residues in the CDR3. The germline gives CDR1 KGHDR, CDR2 SFDVKD. The V and J ends lost 7 bases and 1 base respectively, with 12 bases between them. The CDR3 protein is CATRGGMRNTEAFF. The CDR3 DNA reads as TGTGCCACCAGGGGGGGGATGAGGAACACTGAAGCTTTCTTT.

Worth noting for this clonotype: One end of the junction varies from germline; a read error may be responsible. The chain joins TRBV5-1 to TRBJ2-7, with 7 bases matching TRBD2. The CDR3 has 13 amino acids. CDR1 is SGHRS and CDR2 is YFSETQ in the germline V gene. This CDR3 is CVSSPGLLGEQYF. In DNA, the CDR3 is TGCGTCAGCAGCCCGGGACTACTGGGGGAGCAGTACTTC.

At least ten counts were recorded for this clonotype. The chain combines TRBV20-1 with TRBJ2-7, with D unclear. Germline values: CDR1 DFQATT, CDR2 SNEGSKA (reference sequence). V was clipped by 1 base and J by 2 bases, with 9 bases between them. This CDR3 spans 13 amino acids. This CDR3 is CSARGLYTYEQYF. The CDR3 nucleotides read TGCAGTGCTAGAGGCCTTTATACCTACGAGCAGTACTTC.

This clonotype was detected many times. A read error may account for a junction end that differs from germline. The J gene is TRBJ2-3, the V gene TRBV12-3 or TRBV12-4, with TRBD2 as a possible D gene (5 bases). CDR3 length equals 18 residues. Here the CDR3 reads CASSSTGRDLPSTNTQYF. CDR3 coding DNA: TGTGCCAGCAGTTCCACTGGACGCGATCTTCCTAGCACAAATACGCAGTATTTT.

This clonotype was picked up many times. The chain links TRBV2 to TRBJ2-7; D remains ambiguous. This CDR3 is 15 amino acids long. Trimming removed 0 bases from V and 3 bases from J, with 12 bases in between. Germline V gives CDR1 SNHLY, CDR2 FYNNEI. CDR3 DNA: TGTGCCAGCAGTGAAGCCGGCCAGGTCTACTACGAGCAGTACTTC. Amino acid sequence: CASSEAGQVYYEQYF.

This clonotype was detected many times. The chain joins TRBV7-2 to TRBJ2-1; D gene unclear. Trimming pared 5 bases from V and 1 base from J, leaving 15 bases between. CDR3 length: 16 amino acids. Germline values: CDR1 SGHTA, CDR2 FQGNSA. The CDR3 DNA reads TGTGCCAGCAGCCGCCAAACTTTGGCTTCCTACAATGAGCAGTTCTTC. This sequence encodes CASSRQTLASYNEQFF.

This clonotype appeared a few times. The chain links TRBV7-6 to TRBJ2-7; possible D gene TRBD2, 5 bases. Trimming left V 2 bases short and J 3 bases short, with 14 bases between. The CDR3 loop spans 15 amino acids. CDR1 and CDR2 (germline): SGHVS, FNYEAQ. CDR3 sequence reads: CASSLRPLGSYEQYF. In nucleotides, the CDR3 is TGTGCCAGCAGCTTACGACCGTTAGGGAGCTACGAGCAGTACTTC.

This clonotype was observed many times. J is TRBJ1-5 and V is TRBV24-1; D is perhaps TRBD1 (6 bases). Germline assignment: CDR1 KGHDR and CDR2 SFDVKD. Trimming removed 8 bases from V and 4 bases from J, with 14 bases in between. This CDR3 region has 14 residues. CDR3 nucleotides: TGTGCCACCACTCGAGGGGACACAAATCAGCCCCAGCATTTT. Its translation: CATTRGDTNQPQHF.

V gene TRBV6-1 combines with J gene TRBJ1-1, with TRBD1 identical over 7 bases. CDR1 MNHNS and CDR2 SASEGT come from the germline V gene. The CDR3 totals 12 residues. V lost 7 bases and J lost 6; bases outside the gene matches: 5. CDR3 sequence: CASTRTGSEAFF. DNA for the CDR3: TGTGCCAGCACCCGGACAGGATCTGAAGCTTTCTTT.

This clonotype has a count of ten or more. The chain couples TRBV29-1 to TRBJ2-3; no reliable D call. Germline values: CDR1 SQVTM, CDR2 ANQGSEA. Between the trimmed V and J ends, which lost 4 bases and 2 bases, there was a span of 10 bases. There are 13 residues in the CDR3. The CDR3 reads CSVAPKYTDTQYF. CDR3 coding DNA: TGCAGCGTTGCTCCGAAGTACACAGATACGCAGTATTTT.

This clonotype was observed a few times. J is TRBJ1-1 and V is TRBV4-1; 8 bases are shared with TRBD1. CDR3 length: 15 residues. CDR1 is MGHRA, CDR2 YSYEKL, per germline. V was pared by 1 base and J by 4 bases, with 5 bases of the junction left unmatched. The CDR3 protein is CASSQADREGTEAFF. DNA of the CDR3: TGCGCCAGCAGCCAAGCGGACAGGGAGGGCACTGAAGCTTTCTTT.

The chain combines TRBV28 with TRBJ2-7; D gene ambiguous. CDR3 size: 15 residues. Per germline, CDR1 MDHEN and CDR2 SYDVKM. V was clipped by 6 bases and J by 0 bases, with 15 bases between them. CDR3 amino acids: CASSPETVFSYEQYF. In nucleotides, the CDR3 is TGTGCCAGCAGCCCTGAAACCGTTTTCTCCTACGAGCAGTACTTC. The variable domain in full, with the rest retrieved from reference TRBV28 and TRBJ2-7, is DVKVTQSSRYLVKRTGEKVFLECVQDMDHENMFWYRQDPGLGLRLIYFSYDVKMKEKGDIPEGYSVSREKKERFSLILESASTNQTSMYLCASSPETVFSYEQYFGPGTRLTVT.

This chain joins TRBV18 and TRBJ1-1; D gene unclear. Germline values: CDR1 KGHSH, CDR2 LQKENI. V lost 6 bases to trimming and J lost 1 base, with 15 bases between them. The CDR3 is made up of 15 amino acids. The DNA for the CDR3 is TGTGCCAGCTCTCTTTTAGACACCAAGAACACTGAAGCTTTCTTT. It yields the protein CASSLLDTKNTEAFF.

This clonotype was seen at least ten times. V and J are TRBV3-1 and TRBJ2-3; D perhaps matches TRBD2 (5 bases). Trimming removed 8 bases from V and 6 bases from J, with 18 bases in between. CDR1 LGHDT and CDR2 YNNKEL come from the germline V gene (reference sequence). The CDR3 sequence is 14 residues long. The CDR3: CASGRQGGADTQYF. In DNA form, the CDR3 reads TGTGCCAGCGGCCGTCAAGGAGGCGCCGATACGCAGTATTTT.

The J gene is TRBJ1-6, the V gene TRBV3-1; tentative D call: TRBD1 (5 bases). Trimming cost V 5 bases and J 14 bases, with 16 bases left between them. The CDR3 has 13 residues. Germline assignment: CDR1 LGHDT and CDR2 YNNKEL (reference sequence). The CDR3 nucleotides read TGTGCCAGCAGCTCCCTTGGGGCCAATACCCTCCACTTT. Its protein product is CASSSLGANTLHF.

This clonotype occurred once. The rearrangement joins TRBV11-3 to TRBJ2-1, with D perhaps matching TRBD2 (5 bases). CDR3 length: 14 residues. V shed 3 bases and J shed 9 bases, with 15 bases lying between them. The V gene's germline CDR1 is SGHNT and CDR2 YENEEA. DNA of the CDR3: TGTGCCAGCAGCTTCCGGACCAGCGGTTCTGAGCAGTTCTTC. It translates to CASSFRTSGSEQFF.

This clonotype was counted at least ten times. The J gene is TRBJ1-1, the V gene TRBV5-1, with TRBD1 matching over 8 bases. The CDR3 contains 13 residues. Germline loops: CDR1 SGHRS, CDR2 YFSETQ. V lost 3 bases, J lost 5 bases, and 3 bases stayed unmatched. The CDR3 DNA sequence: TGCGCCAGCAGCTCCGACAGGGGAACTGAAGCTTTCTTT. Translation: CASSSDRGTEAFF.

Regarding this clonotype: One end of the junction does not line up with germline, which may come from a read error. This chain joins TRBV19 and TRBJ2-2, with 7 positions matching TRBD2. The germline V gene has CDR1 LNHDA and CDR2 SQIVND (reference sequence). This CDR3 is built from 16 residues. CDR3 coding DNA: TGTACCAGTGCGGAGGCAGGGAGGGTTATGTGGGGGGAGCTGTTTTTT. It codes for CTSAEAGRVMWGELFF.

This clonotype was detected many times. The chain links TRBV10-2 to TRBJ1-2, with a tentative D call TRBD1 (5 bases). Germline CDR1 is WSHSY and CDR2 is SAAADI. V lost 3 bases and J lost 6, with 8 bases in between. The length of the CDR3 is 12 residues. CDR3 region: CASSDQGNGYTF. As DNA, the CDR3 is TGCGCCAGCAGTGACCAGGGAAATGGCTACACCTTC.

With respect to this clonotype: With a much larger clone just one base away, this may be a read error. This chain links TRBV11-1 with TRBJ2-1, with TRBD1 matching 9 bases. CDR1 is SGHAT and CDR2 is FQDESV in the germline V gene (reference sequence). This CDR3 is built from 12 residues. In DNA form, the CDR3 reads TGTGCCAGCAGCTTGGACAGGGGTGAGCATTTCTTC. Amino acid sequence: CASSLDRGEHFF. The variable domain in full, completed from reference TRBV11-1 and TRBJ2-1, reads EAEVAQSPRYKITEKSQAVAFWCDPISGHATLYWYRQILGQGPELLVQFQDESVVDDSQLPKDRFSAERLKGVDSTLKIQPAELGDSAMYLCASSLDRGEHFFGPGTRLTVL.

The chain recombines TRBV19 with TRBJ2-2; 14 positions match TRBD2. Germline CDR1 reads LNHDA; CDR2 reads SQIVND (reference sequence). The CDR3 length is 17 residues. The junction had 6 bases not matched to a gene; V was cut back by 4 bases and J by 5 bases. CDR3 in DNA: TGTGCCAGTAGTAAAAGACTAGCGGGAGGGCCGACCGGGGAGCTGTTTTTT. It encodes CASSKRLAGGPTGELFF.

The gene calls are TRBV12-3 or TRBV12-4 and TRBJ2-3, with 7 bases fitting TRBD1. The DNA end is more similar to TRBJ1-1, so the J call may be wrong. This CDR3 contains 13 residues. Written as DNA, the CDR3 is TGTGCCAGCAGTTATGCAGGGGGCACTGAAGCTTTCTTT. Its translation: CASSYAGGTEAFF.

This clonotype was picked up many times. The gene calls are TRBV7-8 and TRBJ2-3, with D hard to call. CDR1 and CDR2 from the germline V gene are SGHVS and FQNEAQ. Between the trimmed V and J ends, which lost 2 bases and 0 bases, there was a span of 18 bases. The CDR3 runs to 18 residues. For the CDR3, the DNA is TGTGCCAGCAGCTTAATATTTTTTGCGGAAACTAGCACAGATACGCAGTATTTT. As protein: CASSLIFFAETSTDTQYF.

This clonotype was counted many times. The CDR3 region has the DNA TGTGCCAGCAGTTCTTGGGGGGGACAGGGGTTCGGGGAGACCCAGTACTTC. Its protein product is CASSSWGGQGFGETQYF. V is TRBV28 and J is TRBJ2-5; 10 nucleotides align to TRBD1. Germline V gene lookup returns CDR1 MDHEN and CDR2 SYDVKM. CDR3 length equals 17 residues. V lost 4 bases, J lost 5 bases, and 13 bases stayed unmatched.

The J gene is TRBJ2-1, the V gene TRBV6-5; D perhaps matches TRBD1 (6 bases). V was shortened by 2 bases and J by 2 bases, with 13 bases between the two germline ends. Germline loops: CDR1 MNHEY, CDR2 SVGAGI. The CDR3 is made up of 16 amino acids. CDR3 region: CASSYTDRLAYNEQFF. In nucleotides, the CDR3 is TGTGCCAGCAGTTACACAGACAGGCTAGCCTACAATGAGCAGTTCTTC.